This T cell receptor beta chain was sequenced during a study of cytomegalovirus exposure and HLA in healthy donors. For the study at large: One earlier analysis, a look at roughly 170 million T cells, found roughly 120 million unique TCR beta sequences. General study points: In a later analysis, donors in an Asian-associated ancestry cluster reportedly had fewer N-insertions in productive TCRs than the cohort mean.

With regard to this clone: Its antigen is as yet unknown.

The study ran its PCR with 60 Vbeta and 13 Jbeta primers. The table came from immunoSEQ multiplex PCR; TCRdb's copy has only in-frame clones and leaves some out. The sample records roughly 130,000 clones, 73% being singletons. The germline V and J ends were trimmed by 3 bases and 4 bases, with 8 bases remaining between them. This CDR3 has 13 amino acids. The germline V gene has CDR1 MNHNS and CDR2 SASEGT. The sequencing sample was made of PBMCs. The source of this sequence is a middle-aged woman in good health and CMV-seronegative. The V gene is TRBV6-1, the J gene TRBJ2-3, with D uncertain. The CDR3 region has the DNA TGTGCCAGCAGTGATCCGGGTTCAGATACGCAGTATTTT. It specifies CASSDPGSDTQYF.